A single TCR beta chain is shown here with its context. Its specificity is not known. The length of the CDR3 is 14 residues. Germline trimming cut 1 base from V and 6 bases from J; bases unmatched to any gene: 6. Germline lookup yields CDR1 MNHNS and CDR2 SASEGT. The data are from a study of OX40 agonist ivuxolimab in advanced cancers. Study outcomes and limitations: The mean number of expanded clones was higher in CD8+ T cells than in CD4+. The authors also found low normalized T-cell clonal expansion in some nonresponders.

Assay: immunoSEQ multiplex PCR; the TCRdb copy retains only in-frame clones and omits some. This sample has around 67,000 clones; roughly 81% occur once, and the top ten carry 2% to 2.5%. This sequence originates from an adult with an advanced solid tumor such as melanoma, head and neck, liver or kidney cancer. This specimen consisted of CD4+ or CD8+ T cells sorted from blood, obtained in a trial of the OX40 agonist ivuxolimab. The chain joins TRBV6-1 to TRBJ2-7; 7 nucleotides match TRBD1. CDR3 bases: TGTGCCAGCAGTGAAGTCTGGAGACAGGGCGAGCAGTACTTC. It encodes CASSEVWRQGEQYF.